This TCR beta chain appears in the sequencing data of a study of cytotoxic CD8 clonotypes in ibrutinib-treated CLL. As for the study in general: Outcomes included some 24 partial and 2 complete responses; after median roughly 70 months, 14 stayed remitted and some 12 progressed.

Investigators sourced around 2 micrograms of genomic DNA from cryopreserved PBMCs for TCR beta libraries. Clones were read by immunoSEQ multiplex PCR, and TCRdb kept only the in-frame ones, dropping some. The sample has approximately 97,000 clones; around 77% are singletons. Germline V gives CDR1 KGHSH, CDR2 LQKENI. Trimming at V came to 5 bases and at J to 4 bases, leaving 2 bases not matched to a gene. The CDR3 totals 13 residues. Study outcomes and limitations: Clonality went higher at ibrutinib response and then dropped back toward baseline at progression. The study found baseline clonality above age-matched healthy donors, tracking circulating CD8+ T-cell counts.

In its sample, this clone was seen a few times. As yet, its antigen is unknown. This clonotype was obtained from a human donor with chronic lymphocytic leukemia. The specimen was PBMCs, collected after 24 months of ibrutinib treatment. The V gene is TRBV18, the J gene TRBJ1-5; 7 bases map to TRBD1. For the CDR3, the DNA is TGTGCCAGCTCAGCAGGGGGGAATCAGCCCCAGCATTTT. Translating gives CASSAGGNQPQHF.